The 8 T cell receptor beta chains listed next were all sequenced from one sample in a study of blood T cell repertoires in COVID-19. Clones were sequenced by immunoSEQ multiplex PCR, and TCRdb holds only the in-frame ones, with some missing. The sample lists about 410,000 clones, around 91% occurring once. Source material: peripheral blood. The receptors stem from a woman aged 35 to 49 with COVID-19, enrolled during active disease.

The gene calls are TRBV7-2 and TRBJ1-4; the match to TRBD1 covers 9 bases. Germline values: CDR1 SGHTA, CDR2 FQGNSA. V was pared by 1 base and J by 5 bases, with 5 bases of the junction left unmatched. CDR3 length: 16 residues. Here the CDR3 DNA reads TGTGCCAGCAGCTTAGACAGGGGGCGAGGGAATGAAAAACTGTTTTTT. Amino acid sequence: CASSLDRGRGNEKLFF.

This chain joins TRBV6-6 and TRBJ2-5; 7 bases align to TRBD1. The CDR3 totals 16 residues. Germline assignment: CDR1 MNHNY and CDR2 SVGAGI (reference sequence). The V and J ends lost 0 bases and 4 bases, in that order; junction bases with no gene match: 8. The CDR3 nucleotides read TGTGCCAGCAGTTACTCGAGACAGGGCAACGGAGAGACCCAGTACTTC. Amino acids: CASSYSRQGNGETQYF.

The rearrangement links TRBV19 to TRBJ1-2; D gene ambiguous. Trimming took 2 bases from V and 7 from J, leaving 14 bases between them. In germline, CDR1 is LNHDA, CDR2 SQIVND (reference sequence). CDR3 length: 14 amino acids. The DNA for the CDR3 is TGTGCCAGTAGTATAAGCAGAGGGAGTGGTGGCTACACCTTC. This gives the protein CASSISRGSGGYTF.

The CDR3 reads CASSLTGHNYGYTF. Here the CDR3 DNA reads TGTGCCAGCAGCTTAACAGGGCACAACTATGGCTACACCTTC. The chain links TRBV27 to TRBJ1-2; a possible D gene is TRBD1 (6 bases). The CDR3 sequence is 14 residues long. V was clipped by 6 bases and J by 2 bases, with 13 bases between them. Germline V gives CDR1 MNHEY, CDR2 SMNVEV (reference sequence).

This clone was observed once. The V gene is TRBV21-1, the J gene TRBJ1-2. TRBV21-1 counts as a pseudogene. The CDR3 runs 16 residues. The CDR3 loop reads CASSKIGGELDYGYTF. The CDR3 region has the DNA TGTGCCAGCAGCAAGATAGGGGGGGAGCTTGACTATGGCTACACCTTC.

CDR3 nucleotide sequence: TGTGCCAGCAGCTTGGCTAGCGGGACGGATACGCAGTATTTT. Translated, it gives CASSLASGTDTQYF. The chain couples TRBV5-4 to TRBJ2-3; 9 nucleotides match TRBD2. The CDR3 extends over 14 amino acids. The V gene end was trimmed by 0 bases and the J gene end by 6 bases; junction bases not matched to a gene: 2. Germline CDR1 reads SGHNT; CDR2 reads YYREEE (reference sequence).

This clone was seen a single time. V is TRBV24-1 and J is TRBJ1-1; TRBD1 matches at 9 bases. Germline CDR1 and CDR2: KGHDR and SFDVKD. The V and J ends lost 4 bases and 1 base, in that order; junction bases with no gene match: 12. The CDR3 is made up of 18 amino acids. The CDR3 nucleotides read TGTGCCACCAGTGAACCGCGGACAGGGGAGGGTAGGAACACTGAAGCTTTCTTT. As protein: CATSEPRTGEGRNTEAFF.

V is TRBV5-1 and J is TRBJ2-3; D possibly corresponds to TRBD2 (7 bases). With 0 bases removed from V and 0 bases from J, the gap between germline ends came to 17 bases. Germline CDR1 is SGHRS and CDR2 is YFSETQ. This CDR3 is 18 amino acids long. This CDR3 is CASSLGFAGAGSTDTQYF. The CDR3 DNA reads TGCGCCAGCAGCTTGGGGTTTGCGGGGGCCGGTAGCACAGATACGCAGTATTTT.